Listed here are 14 T cell receptor beta chains from one sample, sequenced in a study of graft-versus-host responses after intestinal transplantation. No antigen is known for these receptors. Method: immunoSEQ multiplex PCR; TCRdb's copy keeps in-frame clones and lacks some. The table records approximately 100,000 clones, roughly 90% of them present only once. Sequences were derived from unstimulated CD4+ T cells sorted from spleen or lymph node cells, sampled before intestinal transplant. The source is a human donor who received an intestinal transplant.

This rearrangement joins TRBV5-1 to TRBJ2-2; the match to TRBD1 covers 8 bases. After removal of 4 bases from V and 6 bases from J, the junction contained 2 bases not matched to a gene. From germline, CDR1 is SGHRS and CDR2 YFSETQ. The length of the CDR3 is 13 residues. The CDR3 loop reads CASSATGAGELFF. DNA for the CDR3: TGCGCCAGCAGCGCGACAGGGGCCGGGGAGCTGTTTTTT.

This clone was seen only once. The V gene is TRBV7-2, the J gene TRBJ2-7; a weak D match, TRBD2 (6 bases). The CDR3 is 15 residues long. Germline CDR1 and CDR2: SGHTA and FQGNSA. The germline V and J ends were trimmed by 6 bases and 9 bases, with 24 bases remaining between them. The CDR3 bases are TGTGCCAGCAGTCCCTTGGCGGGGCCGGCTGTGGGGCAGTACTTC. This codes for CASSPLAGPAVGQYF.

Here the CDR3 reads CASRRWTGGAYEQYF. CDR3 nucleotide sequence: TGCGCCAGCAGGCGTTGGACAGGGGGGGCCTACGAGCAGTACTTC. The chain recombines TRBV5-1 with TRBJ2-7, with TRBD1 matching 10 bases. CDR3 size: 15 residues. V lost 5 bases and J lost 2; bases outside the gene matches: 7. Germline CDR1 and CDR2: SGHRS and YFSETQ.

The CDR3 reads CAWSVERGGKETQYF. The CDR3 nucleotides read TGTGCCTGGAGTGTTGAGCGGGGGGGCAAAGAGACCCAGTACTTC. The genes are TRBV30 and TRBJ2-5; 10 positions match TRBD2. Germline loops: CDR1 GTSNPN, CDR2 SVGIG (reference sequence). CDR3 size: 15 residues. V lost 0 bases and J lost 3; bases outside the gene matches: 4.

A few counts support this clone. The chain joins TRBV29-1 to TRBJ2-4, with TRBD2 identical over 7 bases. The CDR3 has 14 amino acids. Trimming removed 6 bases from V and 3 bases from J; junction bases left unmatched: 8. Germline CDR1 SQVTM, CDR2 ANQGSEA. The CDR3: CSVTAGSIKNIQYF. The CDR3 DNA is TGCAGCGTCACAGCGGGGTCGATCAAAAACATTCAGTACTTC.

The chain recombines TRBV29-1 with TRBJ1-2; possibly TRBD1 for D (5 bases). Looked up from germline, CDR1 is SQVTM and CDR2 is ANQGSEA. V was shortened by 5 bases and J by 4 bases, with 17 bases between the two germline ends. The CDR3 is 14 residues long. DNA of the CDR3: TGCAGCGTTAGGCTTGGGGGGTTGGGCTATGGCTACACCTTC. It yields the protein CSVRLGGLGYGYTF.

The chain carries TRBV4-1 and TRBJ2-4, with D possibly TRBD1 on 6 matching bases. CDR3 length: 16 residues. The germline CDR1 and CDR2 sequences are MGHRA and YSYEKL. V lost 1 base and J 3 bases, leaving 13 bases between the germline ends. The CDR3 loop reads CASSQAGARVKNIQYF. The CDR3, as DNA: TGCGCCAGCAGCCAAGCAGGGGCGCGGGTCAAAAACATTCAGTACTTC.

The chain uses TRBV6-5 and TRBJ1-6, with 7 positions matching TRBD1. Germline V lookup: CDR1 MNHEY, CDR2 SVGAGI. The CDR3 has 14 residues. The ends lost 6 bases at V and 8 bases at J; junction bases unmatched: 7. The CDR3 protein is CASRSRDRYSPLHF. In nucleotides, the CDR3 is TGTGCCAGCAGGTCCCGGGACAGATATTCACCCCTCCACTTT.

DNA of the CDR3: TGTGCCAGCAGACCTAGGGGGCCCCATGAAAAACTGTTTTTT. This translates into CASRPRGPHEKLFF. The V call is TRBV6-5, the J call TRBJ1-4, with 7 bases that match TRBD1. Germline assignment: CDR1 MNHEY and CDR2 SVGAGI. This CDR3 is 14 amino acids long. V was pared by 6 bases and J by 6 bases, with 7 bases of the junction left unmatched.

The chain recombines TRBV11-2 with TRBJ1-2, with 8 bases identical to TRBD1. Germline V CDR1 and CDR2: SGHAT, FQNNGV. The CDR3 covers 12 residues. Trimming cost V 5 bases and J 8 bases; bases outside gene matches: 4. CDR3 sequence: CASSATGGGYTF. Written as DNA, the CDR3 is TGTGCCAGCAGCGCTACAGGGGGAGGCTACACCTTC.

This CDR3 is CASSPTTTFGDTQYF. The CDR3 DNA follows: TGTGCCAGCAGCCCGACGACTACTTTCGGAGATACGCAGTATTTT. The gene calls are TRBV11-2 and TRBJ2-3, with D perhaps matching TRBD2 (5 bases). This CDR3 has 15 residues. V was shortened by 5 bases and J by 5 bases, with 17 bases between the two germline ends. Germline CDR1 SGHAT, CDR2 FQNNGV.

The CDR3 region is CASSNTGTLNYEQYF. The CDR3 DNA reads TGTGCCAGCAGCAATACCGGGACTCTCAACTACGAGCAGTACTTC. The V and J genes are TRBV4-2 and TRBJ2-7; possibly TRBD2 for D (6 bases). V gave up 5 bases and J gave up 3 bases, with 17 bases separating them. The CDR3 is 15 residues long. Germline CDR1 is LGHNA and CDR2 is YNFKEQ.

The chain combines TRBV4-2 with TRBJ2-7; 9 positions match TRBD1. The CDR3 extends over 14 amino acids. Trimming at V came to 3 bases and at J to 7 bases, leaving 7 bases not matched to a gene. Germline CDR1 LGHNA, CDR2 YNFKEQ. The CDR3, as DNA: TGTGCCAGCAGCCAGGAACAGGGGGCTGGGGAGCAGTACTTC. This translates into CASSQEQGAGEQYF.

This clone was observed a single time. The gene calls are TRBV14 and TRBJ1-6; D might be TRBD1 (5 bases). This CDR3 contains 13 residues. Trimming stripped 4 bases from V and 10 bases from J, with 11 bases between. In germline, CDR1 is SGHDN, CDR2 FVKESK. The CDR3 here is CASSPRRGSPLHF. The CDR3 DNA is TGTGCCAGCAGCCCCAGGAGGGGATCACCCCTCCACTTT.